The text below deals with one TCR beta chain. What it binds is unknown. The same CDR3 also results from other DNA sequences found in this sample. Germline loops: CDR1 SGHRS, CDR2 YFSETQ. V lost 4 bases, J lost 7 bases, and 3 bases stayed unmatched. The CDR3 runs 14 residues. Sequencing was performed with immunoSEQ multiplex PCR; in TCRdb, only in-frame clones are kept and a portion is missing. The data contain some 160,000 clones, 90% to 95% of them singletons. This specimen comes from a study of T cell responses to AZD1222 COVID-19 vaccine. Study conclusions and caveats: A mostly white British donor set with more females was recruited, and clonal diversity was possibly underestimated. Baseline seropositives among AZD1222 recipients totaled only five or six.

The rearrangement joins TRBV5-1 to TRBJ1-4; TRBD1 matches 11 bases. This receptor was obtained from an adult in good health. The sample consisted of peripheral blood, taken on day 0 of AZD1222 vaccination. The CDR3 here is CASSPGTGGEKLFF. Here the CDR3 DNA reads TGCGCCAGCAGCCCCGGGACAGGGGGTGAAAAACTGTTTTTT.